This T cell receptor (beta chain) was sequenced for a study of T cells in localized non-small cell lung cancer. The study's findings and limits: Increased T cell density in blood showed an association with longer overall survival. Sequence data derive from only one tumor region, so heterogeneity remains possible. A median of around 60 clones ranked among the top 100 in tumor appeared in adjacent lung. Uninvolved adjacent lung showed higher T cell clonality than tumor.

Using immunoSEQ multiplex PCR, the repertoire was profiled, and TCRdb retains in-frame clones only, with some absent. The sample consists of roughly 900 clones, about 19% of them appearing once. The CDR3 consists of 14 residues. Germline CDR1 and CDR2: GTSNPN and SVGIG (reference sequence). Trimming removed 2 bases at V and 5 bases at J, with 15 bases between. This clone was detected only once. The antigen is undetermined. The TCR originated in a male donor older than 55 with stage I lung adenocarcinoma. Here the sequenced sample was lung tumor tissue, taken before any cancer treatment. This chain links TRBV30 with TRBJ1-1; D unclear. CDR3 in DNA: TGTGCCTGGAGTCAGGCCTCCTCGGGAACTGAAGCTTTCTTT. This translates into CAWSQASSGTEAFF.